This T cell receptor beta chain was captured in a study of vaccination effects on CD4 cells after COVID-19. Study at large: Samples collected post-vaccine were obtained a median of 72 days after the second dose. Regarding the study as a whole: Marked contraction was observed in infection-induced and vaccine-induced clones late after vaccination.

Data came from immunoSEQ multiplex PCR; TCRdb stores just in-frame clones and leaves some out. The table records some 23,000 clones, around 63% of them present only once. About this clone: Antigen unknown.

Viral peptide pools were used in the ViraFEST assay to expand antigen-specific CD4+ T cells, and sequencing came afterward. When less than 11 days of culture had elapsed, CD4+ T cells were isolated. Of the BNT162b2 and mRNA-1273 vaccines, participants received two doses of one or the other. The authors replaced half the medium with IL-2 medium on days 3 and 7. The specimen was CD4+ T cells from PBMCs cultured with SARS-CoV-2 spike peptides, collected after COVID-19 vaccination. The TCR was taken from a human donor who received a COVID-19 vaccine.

The CDR3 protein is CASSPLESFSYEQYF. The CDR3 DNA sequence: TGTGCCAGCTCACCTTTGGAGAGTTTCTCCTACGAGCAGTACTTC. This chain links TRBV18 with TRBJ2-7; no clear D gene. The CDR3 sequence is 15 residues long. V gave up 3 bases and J gave up 0 bases, with 12 bases separating them. The germline gives CDR1 KGHSH, CDR2 LQKENI.